These 2 T cell receptor beta chains share one sample of origin, sequenced in a study of Ad26.COV2.S vaccination and SARS-CoV-2 variants. Described treatment: about 20 received Ad26.COV2.S at low or high dose, single or two shots; several received placebo; per-sample allocation not given. Samples came from day 63 after the first vaccine or placebo injection. Measured with immunoSEQ multiplex PCR; TCRdb has only the in-frame clones, and not every one. The repertoire has roughly 400,000 clones, 92% of them found once; the top ten carry 1.5% to 2%. The material sequenced was peripheral blood, taken in a trial of Ad26.COV2.S vaccine versus placebo. These receptors all come from a person aged 18-65 years who received the Ad26.COV2.S COVID-19 vaccine or a placebo.

V usage is TRBV20-1 and J usage is TRBJ2-1, with 11 bases matching TRBD2. Unmatched junction bases numbered 2, after V lost 3 bases and J lost 1 base. From germline, CDR1 is DFQATT and CDR2 SNEGSKA (reference sequence). There are 15 residues in the CDR3. The CDR3 sequence is CSASTSGGSYNEQFF. CDR3 DNA sequence: TGCAGTGCTAGTACTAGCGGGGGATCCTACAATGAGCAGTTCTTC.

In regard to this clone: Other nucleotide sequences from this sample produce the same CDR3. The chain links TRBV7-2 to TRBJ1-6; D is perhaps TRBD1 (5 bases). The CDR3 runs 15 residues. Germline CDR1 is SGHTA and CDR2 is FQGNSA. Trimming pared 1 base from V and 6 bases from J, leaving 10 bases between. The DNA of the CDR3 is TGTGCCAGCAGCTTAGTCGGGACTGGTAATTCACCCCTCCACTTT. Encoded protein: CASSLVGTGNSPLHF.